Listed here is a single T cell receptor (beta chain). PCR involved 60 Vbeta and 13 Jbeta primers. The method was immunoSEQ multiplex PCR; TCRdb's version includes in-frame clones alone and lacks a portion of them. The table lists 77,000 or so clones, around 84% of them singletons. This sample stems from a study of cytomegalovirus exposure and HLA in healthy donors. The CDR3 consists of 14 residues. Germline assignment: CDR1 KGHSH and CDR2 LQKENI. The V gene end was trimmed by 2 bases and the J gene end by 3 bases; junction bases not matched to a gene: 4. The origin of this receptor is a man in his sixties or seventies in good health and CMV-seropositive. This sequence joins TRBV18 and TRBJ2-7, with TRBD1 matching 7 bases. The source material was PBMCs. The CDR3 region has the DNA TGTGCCAGCTCACCATCAGGGGGAAACTACGAGCAGTACTTC. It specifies CASSPSGGNYEQYF. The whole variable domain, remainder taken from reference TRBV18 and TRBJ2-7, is NAGVMQNPRHLVRRRGQEARLRCSPMKGHSHVYWYRQLPEEGLKFMVYLQKENIIDESGMPKERFSAEFPKEGPSILRIQQVVRGDSAAYFCASSPSGGNYEQYFGPGTRLTVT.